Presented here are 18 T cell receptor beta chains from one specimen sequenced in a study of CD8 T cells in Susac syndrome. Random hexamers were used to reverse transcribe an amount of roughly 0.5 to 1 ug RNA. TCRdb processed the immunoSEQ multiplex PCR reads anew with MiXCR; each CDR3 protein has one entry. The data show more than 100,000 distinct CDR3 sequences, 65% to 90% seen once. The sequenced sample consisted of CD8+ T cells from PBMCs. The receptors originated from a human donor with multiple sclerosis.

For this clonotype: Its ends do not fully match the called genes, so a read error is possible. The chain recombines TRBV5-6 with TRBJ2-2; perhaps TRBD2 as D (5 bases). The CDR3 runs 14 residues. The V gene's germline CDR1 is SGHDT and CDR2 YYEEEE. The CDR3 sequence is CASSLGGNTGVLFF. The CDR3 coding sequence is TGTGCCAGCAGCTTGGGGGGAAACACCGGGGTGCTGTTTTTT.

This clonotype turned up a few times. V is TRBV6-1 and J is TRBJ1-5, with TRBD1 identical over 12 bases. The V and J ends lost 5 bases and 7 bases, in that order; junction bases with no gene match: 6. Germline lookup yields CDR1 MNHNS and CDR2 SASEGT. This CDR3 spans 15 amino acids. CDR3 sequence reads: CASSPGTGGSQPQHF. The DNA for the CDR3 is TGTGCCAGCAGTCCCGGGACAGGGGGCTCACAGCCCCAGCATTTT.

The chain has TRBV28 and TRBJ2-2; D is unresolved. The CDR3 is made up of 14 amino acids. V was shortened by 6 bases and J by 1 base, with 9 bases between the two germline ends. The germline V gene encodes CDR1 MDHEN and CDR2 SYDVKM. CDR3 sequence (DNA): TGTGCCAGCAGACCTGACATGAACACCGGGGAGCTGTTTTTT. Translating gives CASRPDMNTGELFF.

The V gene is TRBV12-5, the J gene TRBJ2-5; no clear D. Trimming took 2 bases from V and 5 from J, leaving 12 bases between them. The CDR3 covers 14 residues. In germline, CDR1 is LGHNT, CDR2 FRNRAP. The CDR3 loop reads CASGLWQERETQYF. CDR3 DNA sequence: TGTGCTAGTGGTTTGTGGCAGGAGAGGGAGACCCAGTACTTC.

The gene calls are TRBV20-1 and TRBJ1-5, with TRBD1 as a possible D gene (5 bases). The CDR3 runs 13 residues. Germline V gene data show CDR1 as DFQATT and CDR2 as SNEGSKA (reference sequence). Trimming pared 4 bases from V and 7 bases from J, leaving 14 bases between. In DNA form, the CDR3 reads TGCAGTGCTAAGTGGGGGGACGCACAGCCCCAGCATTTT. This gives the protein CSAKWGDAQPQHF.

The chain recombines TRBV3-1 with TRBJ2-2; 10 bases map to TRBD1. V lost 1 base and J lost 6; bases outside the gene matches: 5. The CDR3 totals 16 residues. CDR1 is LGHDT, CDR2 YNNKEL, per germline (reference sequence). As DNA, the CDR3 is TGTGCCAGCAGCCAAGGTTCGGGACAGGGGCCCGGGGAGCTGTTTTTT. This encodes CASSQGSGQGPGELFF.

This sequence joins TRBV19 and TRBJ2-1; TRBD2 agrees at 7 bases. Trimming cost V 6 bases and J 3 bases; bases outside gene matches: 8. CDR1 and CDR2 (germline): LNHDA, SQIVND (reference sequence). The CDR3 contains 15 residues. The CDR3 region is CASRDWAGDYNEQFF. CDR3 DNA sequence: TGTGCCAGTAGAGACTGGGCGGGGGACTACAATGAGCAGTTCTTC.

The chain has TRBV29-1 and TRBJ2-2, with TRBD2 matching 9 bases. The germline V gene encodes CDR1 SQVTM and CDR2 ANQGSEA. The length of the CDR3 is 15 residues. V was clipped by 6 bases and J by 4 bases; unmatched bases: 9. This CDR3 reads CSVARREGATGELFF. CDR3 coding DNA: TGCAGCGTCGCGAGGCGGGAGGGAGCCACCGGGGAGCTGTTTTTT.

The J gene is TRBJ2-3, the V gene TRBV2, with unresolved D. CDR1 is SNHLY, CDR2 FYNNEI, per germline. The V and J ends lost 6 bases and 3 bases respectively, with 4 bases between them. This CDR3 has 11 amino acids. The CDR3 loop reads CASSQTDTQYF. The CDR3 DNA reads as TGTGCCAGCAGCCAGACAGATACGCAGTATTTT.

This clonotype was observed a handful of times. The V call is TRBV5-1, the J call TRBJ1-1; 9 nucleotides match TRBD1. J was trimmed by 6 bases and V by 3 bases; bases with no gene match: 12. From germline, CDR1 is SGHRS and CDR2 YFSETQ. This CDR3 has 16 amino acids. The CDR3 DNA follows: TGCGCCAGCAGCTATGGGCCCGGGACAGGGAGGGCTGAAGCTTTCTTT. Amino acids: CASSYGPGTGRAEAFF.

The chain joins TRBV4-1 to TRBJ1-5; 7 positions agree with TRBD1. Germline lookup yields CDR1 MGHRA and CDR2 YSYEKL. The CDR3 extends over 16 amino acids. V trimming: 4 bases; J trimming: 4 bases; junction bases outside the gene matches: 10. The CDR3 loop reads CASSRTTGSTNQPQHF. The DNA for the CDR3 is TGCGCCAGCAGCCGCACGACAGGGAGCACAAATCAGCCCCAGCATTTT.

This clonotype came up a few times. This chain links TRBV4-1 with TRBJ1-1; D is unclear. Germline CDR1 reads MGHRA; CDR2 reads YSYEKL. V was clipped by 4 bases and J by 4 bases, with 19 bases between them. The CDR3 is 16 amino acids. The CDR3 DNA reads as TGCGCCAGCAGCCCCGGAGCCCATGGGCTTGGCACTGAAGCTTTCTTT. It codes for CASSPGAHGLGTEAFF.

This rearrangement joins TRBV18 to TRBJ1-1, with 7 bases lining up with TRBD1. This CDR3 has 17 residues. CDR1 and CDR2 from the germline V gene are KGHSH and LQKENI. Unmatched junction bases numbered 8, after V lost 0 bases and J lost 1 base. The CDR3 sequence is CASSPPRQGVGNTEAFF. The CDR3 DNA is TGTGCCAGCTCACCACCTCGGCAGGGGGTGGGGAACACTGAAGCTTTCTTT.

The CDR3 sequence: CASSYRPGARYEQYF. CDR3 in DNA: TGTGCCAGCAGTTACAGACCAGGGGCAAGGTACGAGCAGTACTTC. This sequence joins TRBV28 and TRBJ2-7, with a weak D call TRBD1 (6 bases). CDR1 is MDHEN and CDR2 is SYDVKM in the germline V gene. This CDR3 contains 15 residues. The V and J ends lost 4 bases and 4 bases respectively, with 17 bases between them.

J is TRBJ2-2 and V is TRBV29-1, with D uncertain. This CDR3 has 12 amino acids. The germline gives CDR1 SQVTM, CDR2 ANQGSEA. V gave up 4 bases and J gave up 5 bases, with 8 bases separating them. In nucleotides, the CDR3 is TGCAGCGTTGCCGGGCTAACCGGGGAGCTGTTTTTT. As protein: CSVAGLTGELFF.

V and J are TRBV11-2 and TRBJ2-1; 7 positions match TRBD2. The CDR3 sequence is 19 residues long. Germline-derived CDR1 and CDR2 are SGHAT and FQNNGV. V was clipped by 4 bases and J by 7 bases; unmatched bases: 22. CDR3 residues: CASSYTQWGREGLGNEQFF. The CDR3 DNA follows: TGTGCCAGCAGCTATACTCAGTGGGGAAGGGAGGGCCTTGGGAATGAGCAGTTCTTC.

The rearrangement links TRBV2 to TRBJ2-1; D is perhaps TRBD2 (6 bases). This CDR3 spans 15 amino acids. Germline CDR1 and CDR2: SNHLY and FYNNEI. Trimming cost V 5 bases and J 2 bases, with 13 bases left between them. The CDR3 region has the DNA TGTGCCAGCAGTTCCTTAGCGGCAGCCTACAATGAGCAGTTCTTC. This sequence encodes CASSSLAAAYNEQFF.

This sequence joins TRBV15 and TRBJ1-4; a possible D gene is TRBD1 (6 bases). The CDR3 extends over 15 amino acids. Germline assignment: CDR1 LNHNV and CDR2 YYDKDF (reference sequence). V dropped 3 bases and J dropped 5 bases, with 13 bases sitting between them. CDR3 DNA sequence: TGTGCCACCAGCAGCCGGGACAATTCCAATGAAAAACTGTTTTTT. Its protein product is CATSSRDNSNEKLFF.